The TCR beta chain under discussion was sequenced for a study of T cells in women clearing cervical HPV infection. Study-level information: Women with histologically confirmed HPV16-related CIN3 or worse, 2 with invasive cancer, served as cases. Blood came at first lesion visit for cases, post-clearance for controls. Only a few women had HLA typing results available.

The CDR3 extends over 13 amino acids. V shed 3 bases, J shed 9 bases, and the junction held 2 bases outside the gene matches. Germline lookup yields CDR1 SGHTA and CDR2 FQGNSA. Generated by immunoSEQ multiplex PCR, the TCRdb table keeps only in-frame clones and is missing some. This sample contains about 20,000 clones. Of note for this clone: The read terminates 3 residues ahead of where the CDR3 ends, so the germline J gene completes it.

Specimen: blood buffy coat. The receptor was isolated from a woman between 18 and 70 years old with a cervical HPV16 infection that either progressed to CIN3+ or cleared (not recorded which). The chain links TRBV7-2 to TRBJ2-1, with 10 bases matching TRBD1. The CDR3 DNA, read in part, is TGTGCCAGCAGCTTCCGGGACAGGGGTGAG. It translates to CASSFRDRGE. The whole CDR3 protein is CASSFRDRGEQFF.